The subject of this entry is one T cell receptor beta chain. Its antigen remains unknown. Sequencing used immunoSEQ multiplex PCR; TCRdb keeps in-frame clones, though not all of them. This table holds 600,000 to 750,000 clones, less than 95% found once. The sample belongs to a study of shared clonotypes between healthy human individuals. The study, taken as a whole, reports: Incomplete sequencing of sorted subsets was indicated by rarefaction despite large depth.

Sequencing was done on a sample of memory CD8+ T cells from PBMCs. Subset specified: CD45RO+ cells pooled with CCR7-negative TemRA cells. This TCR came from a man aged 18 to 29 in good health. Some clones in this sample may be carry-over from other donors' samples.

The CDR3 DNA sequence: TGCGCCAGCAGTTCGGAGCATGAGCAGTTCTTC. Amino acids: CASSSEHEQFF. V usage is TRBV10-1 and J usage is TRBJ2-1, with D unresolved. The germline V gene has CDR1 WNHNN and CDR2 SYGVQD (reference sequence). V was clipped by 5 bases and J by 8 bases, with 7 bases between them. The CDR3 length is 11 residues.